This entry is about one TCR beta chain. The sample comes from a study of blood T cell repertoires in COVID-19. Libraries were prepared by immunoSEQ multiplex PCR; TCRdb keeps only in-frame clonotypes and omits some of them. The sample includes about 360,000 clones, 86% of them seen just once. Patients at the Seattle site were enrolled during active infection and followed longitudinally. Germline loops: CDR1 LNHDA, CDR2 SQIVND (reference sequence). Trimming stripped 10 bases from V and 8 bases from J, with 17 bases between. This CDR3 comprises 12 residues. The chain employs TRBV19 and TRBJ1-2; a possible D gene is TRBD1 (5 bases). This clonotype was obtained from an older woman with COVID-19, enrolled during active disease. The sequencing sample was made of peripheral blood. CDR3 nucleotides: TGTGCCATAAAGGGGTGGTCTTACGGCTACACCTTC. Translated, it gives CAIKGWSYGYTF.